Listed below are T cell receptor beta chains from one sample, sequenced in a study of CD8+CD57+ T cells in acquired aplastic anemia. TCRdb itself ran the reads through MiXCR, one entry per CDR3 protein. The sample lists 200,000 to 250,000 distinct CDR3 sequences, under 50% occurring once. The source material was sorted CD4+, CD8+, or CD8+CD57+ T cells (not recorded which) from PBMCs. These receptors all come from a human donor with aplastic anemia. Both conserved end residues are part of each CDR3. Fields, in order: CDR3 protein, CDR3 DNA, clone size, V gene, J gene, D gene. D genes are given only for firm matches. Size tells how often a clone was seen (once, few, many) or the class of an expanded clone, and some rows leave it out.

CASSVATGGRGGELFF	TGTGCCAGCAGCGTAGCCACGGGGGGGCGCGGCGGGGAGCTGTTTTTT	many	TRBV9	TRBJ2-2	TRBD2
CASSLAGQGGYTDTQYF	TGTGCCAGCAGCTTAGCGGGACAAGGGGGATACACAGATACGCAGTATTTT	.	TRBV7-2	TRBJ2-3	.
CASSEAGAGIQYF	TGTGCCAGCAGTGAAGCAGGGGCCGGCATTCAGTACTTC	once	TRBV2	TRBJ2-4	.
CASSSAGGQTYNEQFF	TGTGCCAGCAGCAGCGCTGGGGGGCAAACCTACAATGAGCAGTTCTTC	many	TRBV11-3	TRBJ2-1	.
CASSLGMVNTEAFF	TGTGCCAGCAGCTTAGGAATGGTGAACACTGAAGCTTTCTTT	many	TRBV11-2	TRBJ1-1	.
CASSWETGGSPLHF	TGTGCCAGTAGTTGGGAGACAGGGGGATCACCCCTCCACTTT	.	TRBV19	TRBJ1-6	TRBD1
CASSFTGNEQYF	TGTGCCAGCAGCTTTACAGGGAACGAGCAGTACTTC	.	TRBV7-9	TRBJ2-7	.
CASSPQGGVEKLFF	TGTGCCAGCAGCCCACAGGGGGGCGTTGAAAAACTGTTTTTT	.	TRBV9	TRBJ1-4	TRBD1
CSVMDGDSPLHF	TGCAGCGTTATGGATGGGGATTCACCCCTCCACTTT	.	TRBV29-1	TRBJ1-6	.
CASSPLELAQGEQYF	TGTGCCAGCTCACCACTGGAACTAGCTCAGGGAGAGCAGTACTTC	.	TRBV18	TRBJ2-5	.
CASGIGENGSPLHF	TGCGCCAGTGGAATAGGGGAGAACGGTTCACCCCTCCACTTT	many	TRBV5-1	TRBJ1-6	.
CSGNRGATEAFF	TGCAGCGGGAACAGGGGCGCCACTGAAGCTTTCTTT	.	TRBV29-1	TRBJ1-1	TRBD1
CASSPRAGVAGNTTYF	TGTGCCAGCAGCCCACGGGCAGGGGTTGCTGGAAACACCACATATTTT	.	TRBV5-5	TRBJ1-3	.
CSALGTSITYEQYF	TGCAGTGCTCTCGGGACTAGCATTACCTACGAGCAGTACTTC	.	TRBV20-1	TRBJ2-7	TRBD2
CASSPTGPRAPVLTF	TGTGCCAGCAGCCCAACCGGCCCAAGGGCTCCCGTCCTGACTTTC	.	TRBV7-9	TRBJ2-6	.
CASRSGGADNEQFF	TGCGCCAGCAGGAGCGGGGGGGCGGACAATGAGCAGTTCTTC	many	TRBV5-1	TRBJ2-1	TRBD2
CASSLSSGFQPQHF	TGTGCCAGTAGTCTCTCTTCGGGGTTTCAGCCCCAGCATTTT	few	TRBV19	TRBJ1-5	.
CASSESKGAFGEKLFF	TGTGCCAGCAGTGAATCGAAGGGGGCCTTTGGTGAAAAACTGTTTTTT	many	TRBV25-1	TRBJ1-4	TRBD1
CASSSLTTLTAVF	TGTGCCAGCAGTTCTCTTACCACACTTACAGCGGTCTTC	.	TRBV12-3/TRBV12-4	TRBJ1-2	.
CASSFRGGQTDTQYF	TGCGCCAGCAGCTTTCGGGGGGGCCAGACAGATACGCAGTATTTT	many	TRBV5-1	TRBJ2-3	TRBD2
CATSRDYLAGGRDTQYF	TGTGCCACCAGCAGAGATTACCTAGCGGGGGGGCGTGATACGCAGTATTTT	.	TRBV15	TRBJ2-3	TRBD2
CSARDYRGYEQYF	TGCAGTGCTAGAGATTACAGGGGCTACGAGCAGTACTTC	.	TRBV20-1	TRBJ2-7	TRBD1
CASSQEFDTGWREQYF	TGTGCCAGCAGCCAAGAGTTCGATACCGGATGGCGCGAGCAGTACTTC	.	TRBV3-1	TRBJ2-7	.